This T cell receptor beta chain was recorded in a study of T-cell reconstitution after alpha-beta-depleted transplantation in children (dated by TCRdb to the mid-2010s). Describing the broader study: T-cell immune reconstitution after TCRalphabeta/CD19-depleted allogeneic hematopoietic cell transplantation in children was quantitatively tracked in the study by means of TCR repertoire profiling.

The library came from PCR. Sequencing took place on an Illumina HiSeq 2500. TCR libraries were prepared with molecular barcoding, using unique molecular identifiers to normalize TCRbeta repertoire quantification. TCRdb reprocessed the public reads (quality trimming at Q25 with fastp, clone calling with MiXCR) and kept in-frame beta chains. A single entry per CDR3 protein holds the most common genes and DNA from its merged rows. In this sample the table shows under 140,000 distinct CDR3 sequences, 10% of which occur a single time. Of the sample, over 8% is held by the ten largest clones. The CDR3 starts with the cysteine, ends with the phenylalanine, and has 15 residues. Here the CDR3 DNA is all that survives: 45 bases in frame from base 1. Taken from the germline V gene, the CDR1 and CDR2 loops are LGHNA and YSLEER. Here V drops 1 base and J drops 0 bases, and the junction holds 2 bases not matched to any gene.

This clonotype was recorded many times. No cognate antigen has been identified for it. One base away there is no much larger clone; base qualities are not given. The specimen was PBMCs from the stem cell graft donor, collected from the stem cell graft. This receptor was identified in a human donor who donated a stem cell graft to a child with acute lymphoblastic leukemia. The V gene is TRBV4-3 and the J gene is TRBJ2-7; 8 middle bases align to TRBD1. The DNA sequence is TGCGCCAGCAGCCAAGGGACAGGGAGCTCCTACGAGCAGTACTTC. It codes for CASSQGTGSSYEQYF.